This T cell receptor beta chain was captured by sequencing in a study of T-cell memory formation after mild COVID-19. Via MiXCR, TCRdb re-called the 5' RACE reads, giving one row per CDR3 protein. The sample shows roughly 300,000 distinct CDR3 sequences, about 16% of them seen only once. The study, taken as a whole, reports: The study found contracting CD4+ clones mainly in CM and EM and contracting CD8+ clones in EMRA.

This CDR3 region has 13 residues. V lost 7 bases and J lost 4, with 13 bases in between. From germline, CDR1 is SQVTM and CDR2 ANQGSEA. This clonotype was recorded a few times. Its antigen remains unknown. This receptor was obtained from a man younger than 35 who had mild COVID-19 (a few samples of this study predate the infection). Cell type and time point are not known. V is TRBV29-1 and J is TRBJ1-4; D is unclear. The sequencing sample was made of PBMCs or a T cell subset sorted from them (not recorded which). The CDR3 DNA follows: TGCAGCGCTGCGCACAGAGATAATGAAAAACTGTTTTTT. Encoded protein: CSAAHRDNEKLFF.